Shown below are 9 T cell receptor beta chains from a single sample sequenced in a study of memory CD4+ T cells and cytomegalovirus serostatus. The sort gate was single viable CD3+CD4+CD8-CD45RO+ cells for memory CD4+ T cells. Sequenced by immunoSEQ multiplex PCR; TCRdb stores in-frame clones only, minus some. The sample comprises about 56,000 clones, roughly 80% of which are singletons, and approximately 0.39% rests with the top ten. Material for sequencing was memory CD4+ T cells from blood. The receptors come from an adult in good health and CMV-seronegative.

V and J are TRBV7-2 and TRBJ1-1; D perhaps matches TRBD1 (5 bases). The CDR3 extends over 13 amino acids. The V and J ends lost 4 bases and 0 bases respectively, with 6 bases between them. CDR1 is SGHTA, CDR2 FQGNSA, per germline. In nucleotides, the CDR3 is TGTGCCAGCAGCTCGGACATGAACACTGAAGCTTTCTTT. Translated, it gives CASSSDMNTEAFF. Filled out from reference TRBV7-2 and TRBJ1-1, the complete variable domain reads GAGVSQSPSNKVTEKGKDVELRCDPISGHTALYWYRQSLGQGLEFLIYFQGNSAPDKSGLPSDRFSAERTGGSVSTLTIQRTQQEDSAVYLCASSSDMNTEAFFGQGTRLTVV.

The CDR3 region is CASSLRAGGDQAKNIQYF. CDR3 sequence (DNA): TGTGCCAGCAGCTTGAGGGCAGGGGGCGATCAGGCCAAAAACATTCAGTACTTC. The chain carries TRBV5-5 and TRBJ2-4, with 8 bases identical to TRBD1. This CDR3 has 18 amino acids. CDR1 and CDR2 from the germline V gene are SGHKS and YYEKEE (reference sequence). J was trimmed by 1 base and V by 1 base; bases with no gene match: 10.

V gene TRBV11-2 combines with J gene TRBJ1-5, with D perhaps matching TRBD1 (5 bases). Trimming cost V 5 bases and J 1 base, with 9 bases left between them. The germline V gene has CDR1 SGHAT and CDR2 FQNNGV. The CDR3 spans 14 residues. The CDR3 protein is CASSPGRSNQPQHF. In DNA, the CDR3 is TGTGCCAGCAGCCCAGGGCGCAGCAATCAGCCCCAGCATTTT.

The J gene is TRBJ2-5, the V gene TRBV5-1; 10 bases are a match to TRBD2. V shed 2 bases, J shed 5 bases, and the junction held 9 bases outside the gene matches. This CDR3 contains 16 residues. CDR1 SGHRS and CDR2 YFSETQ come from the germline V gene. This CDR3 is CASSFGSGGPGETQYF. In DNA form, the CDR3 reads TGCGCCAGCAGCTTTGGTAGCGGGGGGCCTGGGGAGACCCAGTACTTC. Based on the CDR3 plus reference TRBV5-1 and TRBJ2-5, the full variable domain is KAGVTQTPRYLIKTRGQQVTLSCSPISGHRSVSWYQQTPGQGLQFLFEYFSETQRNKGNFPGRFSGRQFSNSRSEMNVSTLELGDSALYLCASSFGSGGPGETQYFGPGTRLLVL.

The chain combines TRBV5-1 with TRBJ2-2, with 8 bases fitting TRBD1. CDR1 SGHRS and CDR2 YFSETQ come from the germline V gene. V lost 6 bases, J lost 4 bases, and 2 bases stayed unmatched. This CDR3 has 13 residues. The CDR3 here is CASNDRGTGELFF. Here the CDR3 DNA reads TGCGCCAGCAACGACAGGGGCACCGGGGAGCTGTTTTTT.

This chain uses TRBV5-4 with TRBJ2-1; maybe TRBD2 (5 bases). The V gene lost 3 bases and the J gene lost 0 bases, with 10 bases spanning the gap. Germline CDR1 SGHNT, CDR2 YYREEE (reference sequence). The CDR3 length is 15 residues. CDR3 bases: TGTGCCAGCAGCTCGACACTAGGCTCCTACAATGAGCAGTTCTTC. Protein sequence: CASSSTLGSYNEQFF.

This chain uses TRBV5-6 with TRBJ1-3; 7 bases map to TRBD1. Germline V lookup: CDR1 SGHDT, CDR2 YYEEEE. V lost 4 bases to trimming and J lost 0 bases; unmatched junction nucleotides: 7. The CDR3 has 16 amino acids. In DNA, the CDR3 is TGTGCCAGCAGCCCTTCGGGACAGCTCTCTGGAAACACCATATATTTT. Translated: CASSPSGQLSGNTIYF.

This rearrangement joins TRBV5-6 to TRBJ1-6, with 10 bases lining up with TRBD1. The CDR3 length is 16 residues. Germline V gene lookup returns CDR1 SGHDT and CDR2 YYEEEE. J gave up 1 base and V 4 bases, and 2 bases lay outside the gene matches. The CDR3 sequence: CASSRDRGSYNSPLHF. As DNA, the CDR3 is TGTGCCAGCAGCCGGGACAGGGGTTCCTATAATTCACCCCTCCACTTT.

The V gene is TRBV11-2, the J gene TRBJ1-2; D gene ambiguous. V shed 4 bases and J shed 3 bases, with 18 bases lying between them. This CDR3 region has 16 residues. Germline CDR1 and CDR2: SGHAT and FQNNGV. The CDR3 sequence is CASSSRRPEWDYGYTF. The CDR3 bases are TGTGCCAGCAGCTCCCGGCGGCCAGAATGGGACTATGGCTACACCTTC.